The 29 T cell receptor beta chains below come from one sample, sequenced in a study of Graves' ophthalmopathy and Graves' hyperthyroidism. RNA transcripts yielded amplified TCR beta CDR3 regions. HTBI primers primed a first-round RT-PCR, and a second-round multiplex PCR followed. TCRdb passed the multiplex PCR reads through MiXCR, listing each CDR3 protein once. The profile covers roughly 160,000 distinct CDR3 sequences, with around 39% appearing a single time and roughly 9% taken by the ten largest. The sample consisted of peripheral blood. The receptors shown here come from a man under 40 with Graves' ophthalmopathy.

The sample holds many counts of this clonotype. This rearrangement joins TRBV19 to TRBJ2-7; TRBD2 matches at 12 bases. V gave up 5 bases and J gave up 7 bases; unmatched junction bases: 9. In germline, CDR1 is LNHDA, CDR2 SQIVND (reference sequence). The CDR3 spans 15 residues. The chain's CDR3 is CASSSRLAGAKEQYF. CDR3 coding DNA: TGTGCCAGTAGTTCCAGACTAGCGGGAGCAAAAGAGCAGTACTTC.

This clonotype was seen ten or more times. The chain links TRBV5-1 to TRBJ2-5; D gene ambiguous. Germline V gene data show CDR1 as SGHRS and CDR2 as YFSETQ. The CDR3 contains 13 residues. Trimming pared 0 bases from V and 5 bases from J, leaving 8 bases between. The CDR3 DNA reads TGCGCCAGCAGCTTGGGGTTGTCTGAGACCCAGTACTTC. The encoded protein is CASSLGLSETQYF.

This clonotype was observed many times. The chain combines TRBV24-1 with TRBJ2-6; 7 positions agree with TRBD1. The CDR3 contains 16 residues. The trim removed 8 bases at V and 0 bases at J, leaving 6 bases unmatched. CDR1 and CDR2 from the germline V gene are KGHDR and SFDVKD. The CDR3, as DNA: TGTGCCACCATGGGACAGAGAGTCTCTGGGGCCAACGTCCTGACTTTC. This gives the protein CATMGQRVSGANVLTF.

This clonotype was detected ten times or more. This chain links TRBV4-1 with TRBJ1-6; D is unclear. The V end was cut by 0 bases, the J end by 8 bases, with 11 bases between. CDR3 length equals 15 residues. Per germline, CDR1 MGHRA and CDR2 YSYEKL. The CDR3: CASSQDVDGDSPLHF. The DNA of the CDR3 is TGCGCCAGCAGCCAAGATGTGGACGGGGATTCACCCCTCCACTTT.

The V gene is TRBV6-5, the J gene TRBJ1-2; D unclear. Trimming left V 2 bases short and J 7 bases short, with 14 bases between. This CDR3 is built from 14 residues. Germline V gene data show CDR1 as MNHEY and CDR2 as SVGAGI. This CDR3 is CASSYGLYSGGYTF. CDR3 nucleotide sequence: TGTGCCAGCAGTTACGGACTGTACTCTGGTGGCTACACCTTC.

The CDR3 coding sequence is TGTGCCAGCAGTTCCATCCCGGGGCTAGCGGGAGTGGTGCCCGGGGAGCTGTTTTTT. Its protein is CASSSIPGLAGVVPGELFF. The chain recombines TRBV11-2 with TRBJ2-2, with TRBD2 matching over 10 bases. This CDR3 contains 19 residues. CDR1 is SGHAT and CDR2 is FQNNGV in the germline V gene. V was clipped by 6 bases and J by 6 bases; unmatched bases: 19.

This clonotype was seen at least ten times. V is TRBV28 and J is TRBJ1-2; tentatively, D is TRBD1 (5 bases). Per germline, CDR1 MDHEN and CDR2 SYDVKM. With 4 bases removed from V and 6 bases from J, the gap between germline ends came to 15 bases. The CDR3 loop spans 14 amino acids. In DNA form, the CDR3 reads TGTGCCAGCAGTTGGGGGAACCGACAACATGGCTACACCTTC. Its translation: CASSWGNRQHGYTF.

This clonotype was detected ten times or more. The chain couples TRBV30 to TRBJ2-2; TRBD1 agrees at 8 bases. CDR3 length equals 16 residues. The V segment lost 7 bases and the J segment 5 bases; nucleotides outside the gene matches: 15. Looked up from germline, CDR1 is GTSNPN and CDR2 is SVGIG (reference sequence). In nucleotides, the CDR3 is TGTGCCTCCAGGGGCCCGGACAGGGAACTTACCGGGGAGCTGTTTTTT. Amino acids: CASRGPDRELTGELFF.

This clonotype was observed a handful of times. J is TRBJ2-2 and V is TRBV7-8; 8 bases match TRBD2. V trimming: 1 base; J trimming: 7 bases; junction bases outside the gene matches: 11. Germline-derived CDR1 and CDR2 are SGHVS and FQNEAQ. This CDR3 is built from 17 residues. As DNA, the CDR3 is TGTGCCAGCAGCTTAGGGGCTGGTAGCGGGATCGTCGGGGAGCTGTTTTTT. This encodes CASSLGAGSGIVGELFF.

Many counts were recorded for this clonotype. The DNA of the CDR3 is TGTGCCAGCAGTTCTCGCCGGGACAGGGGCCACGAGCAGTACTTC. Protein sequence: CASSSRRDRGHEQYF. This chain links TRBV28 with TRBJ2-7; 10 nucleotides match TRBD1. Unmatched junction bases numbered 8, after V lost 4 bases and J lost 5 bases. The length of the CDR3 is 15 residues. Germline V lookup: CDR1 MDHEN, CDR2 SYDVKM.

The sample holds many counts of this clonotype. This rearrangement joins TRBV18 to TRBJ1-2, with a possible D match to TRBD1 (5 bases). The CDR3 consists of 14 residues. Germline CDR1 and CDR2: KGHSH and LQKENI. Between the trimmed V and J ends, which lost 3 bases and 6 bases, there was a span of 14 bases. The CDR3 sequence: CASSPAQGSDGYTF. The DNA for the CDR3 is TGTGCCAGCTCACCGGCCCAGGGCTCCGATGGCTACACCTTC.

In this sample, this clonotype turned up many times. The chain is built from TRBV27 and TRBJ2-6; 7 bases fit TRBD2. Trimming removed 6 bases from V and 7 bases from J; junction bases left unmatched: 15. Per the germline V gene, CDR1 is MNHEY and CDR2 is SMNVEV (reference sequence). This CDR3 contains 17 residues. In nucleotides, the CDR3 is TGTGCCAGCAGCCTGGGACTACCCGTCTCCGGAGCCAACGTCCTGACTTTC. Its translation: CASSLGLPVSGANVLTF.

This clonotype showed up many times. V usage is TRBV6-2 or TRBV6-3 and J usage is TRBJ1-1; weak D call: TRBD1 (5 bases). The CDR3 length is 15 residues. Per the germline V gene, CDR1 is MNHEY and CDR2 is SVGEGT. Trimming left V 5 bases short and J 1 base short, with 14 bases between. CDR3 nucleotide sequence: TGTGCCAGCAGTCCCCTCCGACAGCCGAACACTGAAGCTTTCTTT. This translates into CASSPLRQPNTEAFF.

The chain recombines TRBV28 with TRBJ2-7; TRBD1 agrees at 7 bases. V shed 1 base and J 3 bases; nucleotides not matched to a gene: 3. Germline V gene lookup returns CDR1 MDHEN and CDR2 SYDVKM. This CDR3 is 14 amino acids long. The CDR3 is CASSLSRQGYEQYF. The CDR3 DNA is TGTGCCAGCAGTTTATCTCGACAGGGCTACGAGCAGTACTTC. The full variable domain, in which reference TRBV28 and TRBJ2-7 provide the parts outside the CDR3, is DVKVTQSSRYLVKRTGEKVFLECVQDMDHENMFWYRQDPGLGLRLIYFSYDVKMKEKGDIPEGYSVSREKKERFSLILESASTNQTSMYLCASSLSRQGYEQYFGPGTRLTVT.

J is TRBJ2-2 and V is TRBV6-2 or TRBV6-3, with unresolved D. Trimming left V 5 bases short and J 5 bases short, with 15 bases between. Germline CDR1 is MNHEY and CDR2 is SVGEGT. The CDR3 totals 15 residues. CDR3 residues: CASSKSPWATGELFF. CDR3 bases: TGTGCCAGCAGTAAGAGCCCCTGGGCGACCGGGGAGCTGTTTTTT.

In nucleotides, the CDR3 is TGTGCCAGCAGTCTAGCGGGAGAGTACGAGCAGTACTTC. Translated: CASSLAGEYEQYF. The chain has TRBV6-1 and TRBJ2-7, with 10 bases lining up with TRBD2. In germline, CDR1 is MNHNS, CDR2 SASEGT. Losses at the gene ends were 5 bases for V and 4 bases for J; bases not matched to a gene: 2. The CDR3 is 13 amino acids.

The gene calls are TRBV12-3 or TRBV12-4 and TRBJ1-1, with D possibly TRBD1 on 5 matching bases. The CDR3 runs to 13 residues. Trimming stripped 7 bases from V and 5 bases from J, with 14 bases between. CDR3 protein: CASNPFRGTEAFF. The CDR3 DNA follows: TGTGCCAGCAACCCATTTCGGGGGACTGAAGCTTTCTTT.

This clonotype showed up many times. This chain links TRBV29-1 with TRBJ1-5; possibly TRBD1 for D (5 bases). This CDR3 has 12 residues. Per the germline V gene, CDR1 is SQVTM and CDR2 is ANQGSEA. Between the trimmed V and J ends, which lost 4 bases and 4 bases, there was a span of 8 bases. The CDR3 nucleotides read TGCAGCGTTGGTCAGGGAAATCAGCCCCAGCATTTT. It codes for CSVGQGNQPQHF.

This clonotype came up many times. The chain joins TRBV30 to TRBJ2-5, with 11 bases lining up with TRBD1. Germline-derived CDR1 and CDR2 are GTSNPN and SVGIG (reference sequence). The CDR3 spans 15 residues. V gave up 3 bases and J gave up 3 bases; unmatched junction bases: 6. CDR3 region: CAWSSGTGGKETQYF. The CDR3 region has the DNA TGTGCCTGGAGCAGCGGGACAGGGGGAAAAGAGACCCAGTACTTC. The full variable domain, rest sourced from reference TRBV30 and TRBJ2-5, is SQTIHQWPATLVQPVGSPLSLECTVEGTSNPNLYWYRQAAGRGLQLLFYSVGIGQISSEVPQNLSASRPQDRQFILSSKKLLLSDSGFYLCAWSSGTGGKETQYFGPGTRLLVL.

The J gene is TRBJ1-5, the V gene TRBV6-1; a weak D match, TRBD1 (6 bases). CDR3 length: 17 amino acids. V was pared by 7 bases and J by 3 bases, with 22 bases between. Germline loops: CDR1 MNHNS, CDR2 SASEGT. The CDR3, as DNA: TGTGCCAGCACTCCGTGGGGTTCGGGGGCGTACAATCAGCCCCAGCATTTT. This sequence encodes CASTPWGSGAYNQPQHF.

The chain has TRBV4-2 and TRBJ2-7; the match to TRBD1 covers 7 bases. This CDR3 has 15 amino acids. V was clipped by 1 base and J by 3 bases; unmatched bases: 6. Looked up from germline, CDR1 is LGHNA and CDR2 is YNFKEQ. CDR3 DNA: TGTGCCAGCAGCCAAGTACAGGGGCAGATCTACGAGCAGTACTTC. Its protein is CASSQVQGQIYEQYF.

The chain links TRBV28 to TRBJ2-7; tentatively, D is TRBD2 (5 bases). This CDR3 is built from 16 residues. V lost 5 bases and J lost 5, with 22 bases in between. The V gene's germline CDR1 is MDHEN and CDR2 SYDVKM. CDR3 nucleotides: TGTGCCAGCAGTCTGCCGTCTAGAGGGAGAGGTGACGAGCAGTACTTC. This sequence encodes CASSLPSRGRGDEQYF.

This clonotype was found once. V and J are TRBV9 and TRBJ2-7; 7 bases are shared with TRBD2. J was trimmed by 5 bases and V by 4 bases; bases with no gene match: 15. The V gene's germline CDR1 is SGDLS and CDR2 YYNGEE. The CDR3 runs 16 residues. The CDR3 bases are TGTGCCAGCAGCCTATGGGGGGGAGGGGAGATCAACGAGCAGTACTTC. Translating it yields CASSLWGGGEINEQYF.

The V call is TRBV3-1, the J call TRBJ1-1, with D unresolved. Germline CDR1 is LGHDT and CDR2 is YNNKEL (reference sequence). Between the trimmed V and J ends, which lost 1 base and 0 bases, there was a span of 9 bases. The CDR3 is 15 residues long. The CDR3 DNA reads as TGTGCCAGCAGCCAAGTTGGGTGGATGAACACTGAAGCTTTCTTT. This sequence encodes CASSQVGWMNTEAFF. Combining the CDR3 with reference TRBV3-1 and TRBJ1-1 gives the whole variable domain DTAVSQTPKYLVTQMGNDKSIKCEQNLGHDTMYWYKQDSKKFLKIMFSYNNKELIINETVPNRFSPKSPDKAHLNLHINSLELGDSAVYFCASSQVGWMNTEAFFGQGTRLTVV.

This sequence joins TRBV28 and TRBJ1-2; 11 positions match TRBD1. Trimming took 1 base from V and 4 from J; bases not matched to a gene: 5. Germline CDR1 reads MDHEN; CDR2 reads SYDVKM. The length of the CDR3 is 16 residues. The CDR3 region has the DNA TGTGCCAGCAGTTTATTAGCGGGACAGGGGGTCTATGGCTACACCTTC. It is translated as CASSLLAGQGVYGYTF.

CDR3 residues: CATSSRGTDEQYF. The CDR3 nucleotides are TGTGCCACCAGCAGCCGAGGGACGGACGAGCAGTACTTC. The rearrangement joins TRBV15 to TRBJ2-7, with D perhaps matching TRBD1 or TRBD2 (5 bases each). Germline V CDR1 and CDR2: LNHNV, YYDKDF (reference sequence). With 3 bases removed from V and 5 bases from J, the gap between germline ends came to 11 bases. This CDR3 spans 13 amino acids.

In its sample, this clonotype was seen once. The chain joins TRBV12-3 or TRBV12-4 to TRBJ2-5; 9 bases are shared with TRBD1. The CDR3 totals 15 residues. The V segment lost 3 bases and the J segment 5 bases; nucleotides outside the gene matches: 7. The CDR3 DNA reads as TGTGCCAGCAGTTTGGGCACAGGGGGCGGTGAGACCCAGTACTTC. Amino acid sequence: CASSLGTGGGETQYF.

This clonotype was recorded many times. V gene TRBV7-2 combines with J gene TRBJ2-5; D might be TRBD1 (6 bases). The V gene lost 6 bases and the J gene lost 5 bases, with 10 bases spanning the gap. Germline CDR1 reads SGHTA; CDR2 reads FQGNSA. The CDR3 loop spans 12 amino acids. CDR3 in DNA: TGTGCCAGCAGTACAGGGCGGGAGACCCAGTACTTC. Amino acids: CASSTGRETQYF.

This CDR3 reads CAWRSGTGIPYEQYF. In DNA, the CDR3 is TGTGCCTGGAGATCCGGGACAGGGATTCCCTACGAGCAGTACTTC. The V and J genes are TRBV30 and TRBJ2-7; 9 positions match TRBD1. The CDR3 totals 15 residues. The germline CDR1 and CDR2 sequences are GTSNPN and SVGIG (reference sequence). After removal of 3 bases from V and 2 bases from J, the junction contained 8 bases not matched to a gene.